The T cell receptor beta chain under discussion was sequenced for a study of radiotherapy plus CTLA-4 blockade in lung cancer. Points from the study as a whole: In blood, tumor-derived TCR clones expanded after radiotherapy plus ipilimumab. Alongside interferon-beta, early blood T cell clone dynamics were reportedly the best predictor of response.

Assay: immunoSEQ multiplex PCR; the TCRdb copy retains only in-frame clones and omits some. The table records approximately 94,000 clones, 82% of them present only once. As to this clone: Its matching antigen is unknown.

Germline V gives CDR1 GTSNPN, CDR2 SVGIG (reference sequence). V lost 0 bases and J 0 bases, leaving 14 bases between the germline ends. The length of the CDR3 is 16 residues. The study treated chemo-refractory metastatic non-small-cell lung cancer patients with focal radiation plus ipilimumab CTLA-4 blockade. The gene calls are TRBV30 and TRBJ1-1; possibly TRBD1 for D (6 bases). The sample in question was peripheral blood, obtained from a patient treated with radiotherapy plus ipilimumab. This receptor was taken from a human donor with non-small cell lung cancer that progressed on radiotherapy plus ipilimumab. CDR3 in DNA: TGTGCCTGGAGTGTACTAGGGGGGGCGGTGAACACTGAAGCTTTCTTT. This translates into CAWSVLGGAVNTEAFF.